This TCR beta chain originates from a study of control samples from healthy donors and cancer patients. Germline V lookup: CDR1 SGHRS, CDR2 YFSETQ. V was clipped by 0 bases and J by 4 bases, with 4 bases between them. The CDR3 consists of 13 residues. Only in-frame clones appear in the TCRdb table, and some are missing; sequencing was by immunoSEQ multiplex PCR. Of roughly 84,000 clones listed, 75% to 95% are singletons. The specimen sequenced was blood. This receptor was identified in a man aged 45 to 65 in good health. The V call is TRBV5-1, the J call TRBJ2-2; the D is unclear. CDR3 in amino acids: CASSLVPTGELFF. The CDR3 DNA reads TGCGCCAGCAGCTTGGTTCCCACCGGGGAGCTGTTTTTT.